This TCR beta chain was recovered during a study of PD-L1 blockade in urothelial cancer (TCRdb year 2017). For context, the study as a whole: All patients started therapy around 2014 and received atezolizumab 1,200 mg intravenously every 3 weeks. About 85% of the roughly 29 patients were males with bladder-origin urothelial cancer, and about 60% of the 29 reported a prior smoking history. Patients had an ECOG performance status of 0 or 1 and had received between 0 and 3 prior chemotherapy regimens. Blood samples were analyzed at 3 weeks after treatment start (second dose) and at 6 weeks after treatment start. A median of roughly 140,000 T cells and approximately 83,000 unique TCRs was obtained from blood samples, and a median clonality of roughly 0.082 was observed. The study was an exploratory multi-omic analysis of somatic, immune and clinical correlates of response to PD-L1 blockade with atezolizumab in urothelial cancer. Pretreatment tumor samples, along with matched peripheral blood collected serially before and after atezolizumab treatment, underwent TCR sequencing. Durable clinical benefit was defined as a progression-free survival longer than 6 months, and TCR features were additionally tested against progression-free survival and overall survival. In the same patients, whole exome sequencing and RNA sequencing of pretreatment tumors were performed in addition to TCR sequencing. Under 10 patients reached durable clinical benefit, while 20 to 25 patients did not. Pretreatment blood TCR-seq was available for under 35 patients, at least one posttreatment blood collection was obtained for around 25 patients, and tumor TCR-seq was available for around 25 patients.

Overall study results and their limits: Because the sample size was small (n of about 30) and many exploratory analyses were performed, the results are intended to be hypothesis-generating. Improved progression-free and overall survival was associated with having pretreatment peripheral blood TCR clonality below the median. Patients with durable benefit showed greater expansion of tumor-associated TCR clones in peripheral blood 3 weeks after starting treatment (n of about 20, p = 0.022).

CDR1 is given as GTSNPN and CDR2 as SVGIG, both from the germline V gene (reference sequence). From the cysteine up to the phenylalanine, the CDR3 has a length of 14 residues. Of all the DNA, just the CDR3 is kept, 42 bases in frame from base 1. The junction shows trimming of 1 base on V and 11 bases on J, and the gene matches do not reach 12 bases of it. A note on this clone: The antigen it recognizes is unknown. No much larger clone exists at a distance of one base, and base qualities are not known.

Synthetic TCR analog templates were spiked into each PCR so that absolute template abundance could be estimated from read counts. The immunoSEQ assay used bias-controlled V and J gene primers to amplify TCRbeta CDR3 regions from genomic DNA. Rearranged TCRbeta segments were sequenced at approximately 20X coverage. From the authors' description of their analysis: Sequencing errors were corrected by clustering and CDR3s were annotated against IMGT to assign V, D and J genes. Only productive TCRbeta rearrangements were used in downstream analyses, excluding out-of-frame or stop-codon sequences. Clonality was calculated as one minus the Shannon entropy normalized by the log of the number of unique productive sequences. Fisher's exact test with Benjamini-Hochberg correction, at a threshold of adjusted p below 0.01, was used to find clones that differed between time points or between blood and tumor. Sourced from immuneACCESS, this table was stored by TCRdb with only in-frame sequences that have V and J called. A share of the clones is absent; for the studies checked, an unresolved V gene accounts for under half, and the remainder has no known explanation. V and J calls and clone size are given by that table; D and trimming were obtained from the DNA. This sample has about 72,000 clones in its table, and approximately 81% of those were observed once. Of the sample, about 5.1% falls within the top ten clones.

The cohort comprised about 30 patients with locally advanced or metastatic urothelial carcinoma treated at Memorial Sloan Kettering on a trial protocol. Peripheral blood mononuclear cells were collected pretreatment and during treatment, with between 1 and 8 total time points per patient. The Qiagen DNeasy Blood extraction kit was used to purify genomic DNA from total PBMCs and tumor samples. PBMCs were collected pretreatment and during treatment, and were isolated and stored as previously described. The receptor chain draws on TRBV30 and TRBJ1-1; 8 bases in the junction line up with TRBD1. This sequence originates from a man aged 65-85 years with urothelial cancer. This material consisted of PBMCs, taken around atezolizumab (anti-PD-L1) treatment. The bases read TGTGCCTGGAGTGCCGCCGACAGGGGAAGAAGGGCTTTCTTT. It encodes CAWSAADRGRRAFF.